This T cell receptor beta chain comes out of a study of shared clonotypes between healthy human individuals. As concerns this clone: Its target is unknown.

V lost 2 bases to trimming and J lost 3 bases, with 4 bases between them. Germline V gene lookup returns CDR1 MGHDK and CDR2 SYGVNS. This CDR3 comprises 12 residues. It was 150 to 200 ng DNA, 28,000 or so T cell genomes, that sorted-subset replicate PCRs used. The method was immunoSEQ multiplex PCR; TCRdb's version includes in-frame clones alone and lacks a portion of them. Seen here are about 700,000 clones, approximately 79% observed once, and the top ten hold approximately 1.6%. Whole-study findings and limits: It was the non-shared clonotypes that had lower generation probabilities than clonotypes shared by all four donors. In a handful of donors, around 4.8% of naive CD4 clonotypes appeared in common.

This clonotype was sampled from a woman aged 25-40 years in good health. Sequenced sample: memory CD4+ T cells sorted from blood. Documented subset: CD45RA-negative fraction. The chain uses TRBV25-1 and TRBJ2-5; no definite D call. The CDR3 loop is CASSETKETQYF. In nucleotides, the CDR3 is TGTGCCAGCAGTGAAACAAAAGAGACCCAGTACTTC.